This passage covers 2 T cell receptor beta chains from one sample sequenced in a study of blood T cell repertoires in COVID-19. The repertoire was sequenced with immunoSEQ multiplex PCR; TCRdb's copy has only in-frame clones and lacks some. The data show 400,000 to 500,000 clones, with 86% seen just once and 1.4% held by the top ten. What was sequenced was peripheral blood. These receptors were collected from a young woman with active or convalescent COVID-19.

The chain carries TRBV5-4 and TRBJ2-5; 16 bases map to TRBD2. The germline CDR1 and CDR2 sequences are SGHNT and YYREEE (reference sequence). Trimming took 4 bases from V and 4 from J; bases not matched to a gene: 4. The CDR3 totals 16 residues. The CDR3: CASSKGLAGGSETQYF. The CDR3 DNA sequence: TGTGCCAGCAGCAAGGGACTAGCGGGGGGGTCAGAGACCCAGTACTTC.

A note on this clone: Other DNA sequences of this sample code for an identical CDR3. The chain couples TRBV19 to TRBJ1-6; possible D gene TRBD1, 5 bases. This CDR3 is 15 amino acids long. Looked up from germline, CDR1 is LNHDA and CDR2 is SQIVND (reference sequence). With 1 base removed from V and 10 bases from J, the gap between germline ends came to 14 bases. The CDR3 reads CASSIGQLGGSPLHF. CDR3 DNA: TGTGCCAGTAGTATAGGCCAGCTCGGGGGATCACCCCTCCACTTT.